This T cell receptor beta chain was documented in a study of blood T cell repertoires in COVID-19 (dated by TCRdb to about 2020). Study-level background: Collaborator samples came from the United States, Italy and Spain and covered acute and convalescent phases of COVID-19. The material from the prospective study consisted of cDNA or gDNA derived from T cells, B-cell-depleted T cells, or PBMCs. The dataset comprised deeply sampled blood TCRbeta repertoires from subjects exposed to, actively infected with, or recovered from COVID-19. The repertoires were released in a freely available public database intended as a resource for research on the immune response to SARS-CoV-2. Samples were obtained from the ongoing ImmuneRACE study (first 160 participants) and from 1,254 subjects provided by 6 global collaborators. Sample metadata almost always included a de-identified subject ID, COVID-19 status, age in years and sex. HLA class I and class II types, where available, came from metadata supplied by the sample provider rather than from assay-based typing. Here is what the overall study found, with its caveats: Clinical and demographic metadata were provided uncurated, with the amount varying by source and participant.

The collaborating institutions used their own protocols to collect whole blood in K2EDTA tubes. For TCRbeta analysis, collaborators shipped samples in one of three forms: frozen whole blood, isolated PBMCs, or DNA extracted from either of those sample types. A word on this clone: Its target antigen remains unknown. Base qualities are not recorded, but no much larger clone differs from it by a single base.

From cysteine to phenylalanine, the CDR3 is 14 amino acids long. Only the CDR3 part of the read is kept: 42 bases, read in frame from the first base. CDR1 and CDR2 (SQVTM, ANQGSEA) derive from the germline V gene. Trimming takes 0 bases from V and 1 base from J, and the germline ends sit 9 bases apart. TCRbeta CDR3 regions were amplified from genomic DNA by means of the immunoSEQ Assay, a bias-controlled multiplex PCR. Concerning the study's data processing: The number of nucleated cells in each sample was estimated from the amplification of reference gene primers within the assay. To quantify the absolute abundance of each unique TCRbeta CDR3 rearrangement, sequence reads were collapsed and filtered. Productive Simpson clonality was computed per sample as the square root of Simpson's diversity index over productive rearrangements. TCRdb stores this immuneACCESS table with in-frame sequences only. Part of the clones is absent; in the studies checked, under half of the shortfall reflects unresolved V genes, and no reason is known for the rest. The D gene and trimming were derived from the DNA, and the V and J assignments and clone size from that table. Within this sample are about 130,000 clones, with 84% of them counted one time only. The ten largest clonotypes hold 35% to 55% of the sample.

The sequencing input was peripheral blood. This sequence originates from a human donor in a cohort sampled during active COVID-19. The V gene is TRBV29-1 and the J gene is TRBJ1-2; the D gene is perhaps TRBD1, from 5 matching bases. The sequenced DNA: TGCAGCGTTGAAGATCCCAGGGATAACTATGGCTACACCTTC. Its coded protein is CSVEDPRDNYGYTF. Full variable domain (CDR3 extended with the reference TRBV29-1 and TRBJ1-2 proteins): SAVISQKPSRDICQRGTSLTIQCQVDSQVTMMFWYRQQPGQSLTLIATANQGSEATYESGFVIDKFPISRPNLTFSTLTVSNMSPEDSSIYLCSVEDPRDNYGYTFGSGTRLTVV.